Detailed here is one TCR beta chain. Its matching antigen is unknown. The CDR3 extends over 17 amino acids. Trimming took 0 bases from V and 0 from J, leaving 13 bases between them. Germline V gene sequence: CDR1 SGHRS, CDR2 YFSETQ. The PCR contained 60 Vbeta and 13 Jbeta primers. Under the authors' procedure: A later analysis counted approximately 80 million unique TCR beta chains, some 10 million shared. Libraries were prepared by immunoSEQ multiplex PCR; TCRdb keeps only in-frame clonotypes and omits some of them. Clone size and V and J calls were adopted from that table, with D and trimming inferred from the DNA. The table has more than 110,000 clones, around 75% seen once. This specimen comes from a study of cytomegalovirus exposure and HLA in healthy donors. Across the study: Earlier findings included more than 95 million unique TCR beta sequences obtained from 150 million to 200 million T cells. Clustering assigned 81% of the approximately 400 genotyped donors to the Caucasian-associated ancestry cluster. General study points: Association of 16,951 TCR beta sequences with HLA alleles was found at 0.05 false discovery rate in a later analysis.

This receptor was obtained from a young man in good health and CMV-seronegative. The specimen was PBMCs. The J gene is TRBJ2-1, the V gene TRBV5-1; weak D call: TRBD2 (6 bases). DNA of the CDR3: TGCGCCAGCAGCTTGGCCCAGGACTATTCCTCCTACAATGAGCAGTTCTTC. Its protein is CASSLAQDYSSYNEQFF.